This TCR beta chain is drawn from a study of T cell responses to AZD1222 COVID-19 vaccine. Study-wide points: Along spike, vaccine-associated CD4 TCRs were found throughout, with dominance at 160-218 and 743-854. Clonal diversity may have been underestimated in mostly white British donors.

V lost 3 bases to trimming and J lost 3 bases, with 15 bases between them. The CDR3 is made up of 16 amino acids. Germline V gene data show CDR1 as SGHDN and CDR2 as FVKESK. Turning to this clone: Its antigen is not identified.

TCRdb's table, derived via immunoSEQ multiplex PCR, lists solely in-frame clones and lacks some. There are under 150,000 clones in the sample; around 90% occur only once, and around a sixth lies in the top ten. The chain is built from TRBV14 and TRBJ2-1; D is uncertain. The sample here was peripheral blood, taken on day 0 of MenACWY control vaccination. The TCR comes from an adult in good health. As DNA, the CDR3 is TGTGCCAGCAGCCAGATGGACGGGTTACACTACAATGAGCAGTTCTTC. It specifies CASSQMDGLHYNEQFF.